The subject of this entry is one T cell receptor beta chain. Its target is not known. Clones were sequenced by immunoSEQ multiplex PCR, and TCRdb holds only the in-frame ones, with some missing. The sample records approximately 810,000 clones, around 92% being singletons. CD45RO negativity and positive selection for CCR7 defined naive CD8 cells, a population that excluded terminally differentiated effector memory CD45RA+ cells. In germline, CDR1 is SGDLS, CDR2 YYNGEE. The trim removed 1 base at V and 5 bases at J, leaving 11 bases unmatched. The CDR3 length is 16 residues. This entry comes from a study of shared clonotypes between healthy human individuals. Looking at the study overall: Donors were a couple of women and a few men aged 18 to 49. Study-level results: Sampling included only blood; tissue repertoires likely differ. Compared with clonotypes that all four donors shared, non-shared clonotypes had lower generation probabilities. Genetic and exposure-history diversity was limited by the few donors.

The chain employs TRBV9 and TRBJ2-7, with 8 bases matching TRBD2. The TCR was taken from a man aged 30-40 years in good health. The sequenced material came from naive CD8+ T cells sorted from blood. CDR3: CASSVTGLAPSHEQYF. In nucleotides, the CDR3 is TGTGCCAGCAGCGTAACCGGACTAGCCCCATCCCACGAGCAGTACTTC.